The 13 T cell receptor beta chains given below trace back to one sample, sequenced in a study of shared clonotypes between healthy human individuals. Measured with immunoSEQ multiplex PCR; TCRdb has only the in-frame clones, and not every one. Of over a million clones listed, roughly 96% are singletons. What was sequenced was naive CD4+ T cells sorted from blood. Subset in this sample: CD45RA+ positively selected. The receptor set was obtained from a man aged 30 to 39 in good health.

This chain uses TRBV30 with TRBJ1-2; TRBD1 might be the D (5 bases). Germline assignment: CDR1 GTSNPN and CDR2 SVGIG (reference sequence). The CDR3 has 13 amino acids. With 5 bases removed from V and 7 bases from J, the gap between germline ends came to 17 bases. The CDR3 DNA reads TGTGCCTGGCGGTGGGGCCAGGGCCCTGGCTACACCTTC. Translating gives CAWRWGQGPGYTF.

CDR3 sequence reads: CASSLRAMTFF. CDR3 DNA: TGTGCCAGCAGTTTAAGGGCGATGACCTTTTTT. V is TRBV28 and J is TRBJ1-4, with D unresolved. V was shortened by 2 bases and J by 17 bases, with 12 bases between the two germline ends. The germline V gene has CDR1 MDHEN and CDR2 SYDVKM. This CDR3 is built from 11 residues.

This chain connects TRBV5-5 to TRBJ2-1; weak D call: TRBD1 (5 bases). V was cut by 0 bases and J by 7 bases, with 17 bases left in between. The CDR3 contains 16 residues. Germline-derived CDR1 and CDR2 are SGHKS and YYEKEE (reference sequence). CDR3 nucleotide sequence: TGTGCCAGCAGCTTGGGTCACAGGTCTTCGCGGAATGAGCAGTTCTTC. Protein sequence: CASSLGHRSSRNEQFF.

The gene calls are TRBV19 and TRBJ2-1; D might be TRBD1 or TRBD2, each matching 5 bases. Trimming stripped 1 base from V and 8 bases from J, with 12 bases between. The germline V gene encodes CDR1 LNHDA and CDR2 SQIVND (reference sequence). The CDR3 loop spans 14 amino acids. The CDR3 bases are TGTGCCAGTAGTATAGCAGGGACGCAGGATGAGCAGTTCTTC. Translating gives CASSIAGTQDEQFF.

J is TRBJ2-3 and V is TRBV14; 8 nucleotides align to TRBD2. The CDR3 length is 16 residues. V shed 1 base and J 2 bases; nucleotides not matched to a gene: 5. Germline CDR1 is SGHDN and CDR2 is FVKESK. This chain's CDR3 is CASSQVREGDTDTQYF. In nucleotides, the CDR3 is TGTGCCAGCAGCCAAGTTCGGGAGGGAGACACAGATACGCAGTATTTT.

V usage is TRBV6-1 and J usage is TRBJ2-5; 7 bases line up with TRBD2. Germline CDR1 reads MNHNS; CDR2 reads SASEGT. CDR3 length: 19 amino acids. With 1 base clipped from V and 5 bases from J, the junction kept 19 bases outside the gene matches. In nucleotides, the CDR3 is TGTGCCAGCAGTGAAGGGATGGGGGGGAGGTCTCACCGCCGGGAGACCCAGTACTTC. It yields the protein CASSEGMGGRSHRRETQYF.

This CDR3 is CASSWDRYTEAFF. CDR3 sequence (DNA): TGTGCCAGCTCGTGGGACAGATACACTGAAGCTTTCTTT. The chain recombines TRBV28 with TRBJ1-1, with 7 bases matching TRBD1. Germline V gene sequence: CDR1 MDHEN, CDR2 SYDVKM. The CDR3 spans 13 residues. The trim removed 8 bases at V and 3 bases at J, leaving 6 bases unmatched. The full variable domain, completed using reference TRBV28 and TRBJ1-1, is DVKVTQSSRYLVKRTGEKVFLECVQDMDHENMFWYRQDPGLGLRLIYFSYDVKMKEKGDIPEGYSVSREKKERFSLILESASTNQTSMYLCASSWDRYTEAFFGQGTRLTVV.

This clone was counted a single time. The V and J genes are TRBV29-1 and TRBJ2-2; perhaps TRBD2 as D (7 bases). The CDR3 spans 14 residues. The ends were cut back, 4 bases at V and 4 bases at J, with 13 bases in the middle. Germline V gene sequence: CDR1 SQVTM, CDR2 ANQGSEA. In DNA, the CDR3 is TGCAGCGTTGGATCGGGGGGCGGCACCGGGGAGCTGTTTTTT. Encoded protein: CSVGSGGGTGELFF.

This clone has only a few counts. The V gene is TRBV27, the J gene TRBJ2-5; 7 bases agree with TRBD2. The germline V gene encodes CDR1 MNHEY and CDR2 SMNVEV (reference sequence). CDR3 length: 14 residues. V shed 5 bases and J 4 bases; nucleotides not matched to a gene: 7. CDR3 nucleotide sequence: TGTGCCAGCAGTCCTAGGACTAGTCCAGAGACCCAGTACTTC. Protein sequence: CASSPRTSPETQYF.

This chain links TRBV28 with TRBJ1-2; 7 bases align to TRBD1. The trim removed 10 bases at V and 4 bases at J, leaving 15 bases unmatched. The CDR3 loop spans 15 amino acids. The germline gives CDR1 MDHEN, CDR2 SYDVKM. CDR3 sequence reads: CAIPGGSAGSYGYTF. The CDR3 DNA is TGTGCCATCCCAGGGGGGTCAGCGGGTAGCTATGGCTACACCTTC.

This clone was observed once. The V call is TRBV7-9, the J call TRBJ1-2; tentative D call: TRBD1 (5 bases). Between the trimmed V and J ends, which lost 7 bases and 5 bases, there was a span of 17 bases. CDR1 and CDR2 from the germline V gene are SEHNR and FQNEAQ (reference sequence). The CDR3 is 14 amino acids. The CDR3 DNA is TGTGCCAGCACCCCGGCGGGGGAAGGGTATGGCTACACCTTC. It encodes CASTPAGEGYGYTF.

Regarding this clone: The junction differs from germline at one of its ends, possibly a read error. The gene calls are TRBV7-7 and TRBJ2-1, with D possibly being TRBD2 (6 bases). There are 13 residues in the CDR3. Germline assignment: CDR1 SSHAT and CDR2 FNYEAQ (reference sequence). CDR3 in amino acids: CASSFISGDEQFF. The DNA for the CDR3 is TGTGCTAGCAGTTTTATTTCGGGGGATGAGCAGTTCTTC.

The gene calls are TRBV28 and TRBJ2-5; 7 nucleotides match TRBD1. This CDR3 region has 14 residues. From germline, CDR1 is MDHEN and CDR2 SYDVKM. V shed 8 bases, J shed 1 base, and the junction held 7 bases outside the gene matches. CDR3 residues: CASWGAGGQETQYF. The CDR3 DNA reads TGTGCCAGCTGGGGAGCAGGGGGCCAAGAGACCCAGTACTTC.